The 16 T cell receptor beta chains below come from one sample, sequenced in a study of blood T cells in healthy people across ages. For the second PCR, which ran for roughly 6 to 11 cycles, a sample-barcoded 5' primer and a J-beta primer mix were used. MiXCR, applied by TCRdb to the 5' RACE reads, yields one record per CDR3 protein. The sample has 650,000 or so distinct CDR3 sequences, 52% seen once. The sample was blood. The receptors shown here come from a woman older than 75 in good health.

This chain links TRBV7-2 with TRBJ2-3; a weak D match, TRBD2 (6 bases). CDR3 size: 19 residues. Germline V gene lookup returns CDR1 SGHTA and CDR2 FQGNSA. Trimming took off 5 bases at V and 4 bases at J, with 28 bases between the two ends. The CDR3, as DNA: TGTGCCAGCAGCACCCCGGGGATAAGGCGGGGATTCAAGGCAGATACGCAGTATTTT. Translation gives CASSTPGIRRGFKADTQYF.

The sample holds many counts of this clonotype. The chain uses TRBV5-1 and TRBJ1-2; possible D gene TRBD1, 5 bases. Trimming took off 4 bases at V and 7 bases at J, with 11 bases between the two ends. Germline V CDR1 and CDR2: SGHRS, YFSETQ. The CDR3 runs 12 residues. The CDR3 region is CASSDSQRGYTF. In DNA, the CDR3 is TGCGCCAGCAGCGACAGTCAACGTGGCTACACCTTC.

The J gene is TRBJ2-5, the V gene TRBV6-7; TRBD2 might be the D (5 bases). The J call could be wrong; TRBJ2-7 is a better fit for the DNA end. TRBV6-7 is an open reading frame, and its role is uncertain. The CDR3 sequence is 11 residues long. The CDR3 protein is CARGFRGEQYF. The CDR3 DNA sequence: TGTGCCAGGGGATTCCGGGGCGAGCAGTACTTC.

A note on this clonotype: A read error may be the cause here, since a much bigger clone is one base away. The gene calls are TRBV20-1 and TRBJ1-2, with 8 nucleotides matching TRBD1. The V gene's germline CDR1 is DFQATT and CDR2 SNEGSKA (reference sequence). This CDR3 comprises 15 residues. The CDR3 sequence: CSARVVTGGNDGYTF. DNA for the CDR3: TGCAGTGCTAGAGTTGTAACAGGGGGTAACGATGGCTACACCTTC.

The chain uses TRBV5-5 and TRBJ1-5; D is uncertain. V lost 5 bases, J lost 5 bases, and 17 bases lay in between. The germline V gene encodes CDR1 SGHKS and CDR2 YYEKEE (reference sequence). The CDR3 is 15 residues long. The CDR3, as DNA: TGTGCCAGCAGTATGCCCGGACGGTCGGATCAGCCCCAGCATTTT. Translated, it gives CASSMPGRSDQPQHF.

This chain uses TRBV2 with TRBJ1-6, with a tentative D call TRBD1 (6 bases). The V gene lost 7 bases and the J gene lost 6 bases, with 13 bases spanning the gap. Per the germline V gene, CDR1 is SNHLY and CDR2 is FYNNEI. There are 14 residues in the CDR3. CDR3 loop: CASKLQGSNSPLHF. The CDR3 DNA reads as TGTGCCAGCAAGTTGCAGGGGAGTAATTCACCCCTCCACTTT.

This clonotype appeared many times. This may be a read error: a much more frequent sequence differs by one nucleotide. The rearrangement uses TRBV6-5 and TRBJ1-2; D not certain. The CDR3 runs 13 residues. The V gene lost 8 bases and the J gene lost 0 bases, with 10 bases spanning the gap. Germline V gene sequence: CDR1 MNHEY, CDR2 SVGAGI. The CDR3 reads CASRVLANYGYTF. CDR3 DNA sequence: TGTGCCAGCCGGGTATTAGCTAACTATGGCTACACCTTC.

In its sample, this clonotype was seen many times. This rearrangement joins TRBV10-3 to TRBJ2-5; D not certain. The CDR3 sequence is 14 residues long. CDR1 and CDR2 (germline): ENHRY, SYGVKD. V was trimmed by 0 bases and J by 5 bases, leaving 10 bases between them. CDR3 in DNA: TGTGCCATCAGTGAGTCGGTGGGAACCGAGACCCAGTACTTC. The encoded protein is CAISESVGTETQYF.

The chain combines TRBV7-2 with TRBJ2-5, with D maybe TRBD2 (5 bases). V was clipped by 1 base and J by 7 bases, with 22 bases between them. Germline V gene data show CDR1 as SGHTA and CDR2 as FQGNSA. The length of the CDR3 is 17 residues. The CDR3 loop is CASSLGETSPREWTQYF. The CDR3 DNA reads TGTGCCAGCAGCTTAGGGGAGACATCTCCGAGAGAGTGGACCCAGTACTTC.

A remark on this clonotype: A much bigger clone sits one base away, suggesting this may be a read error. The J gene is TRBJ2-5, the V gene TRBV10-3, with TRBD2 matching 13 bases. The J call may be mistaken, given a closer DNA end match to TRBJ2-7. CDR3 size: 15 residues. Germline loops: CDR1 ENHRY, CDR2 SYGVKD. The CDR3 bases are TGTGCCGTCAGTGAGTTGACTAGCGGGAGGTACGAGCAGTACTTC. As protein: CAVSELTSGRYEQYF.

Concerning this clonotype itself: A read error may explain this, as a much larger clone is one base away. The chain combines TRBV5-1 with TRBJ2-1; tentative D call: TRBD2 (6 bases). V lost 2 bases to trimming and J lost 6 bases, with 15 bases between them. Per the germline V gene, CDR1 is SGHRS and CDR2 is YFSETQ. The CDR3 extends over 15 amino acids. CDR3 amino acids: CASSFGTVGGNEQFF. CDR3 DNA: TGCGCCAGCAGCTTCGGGACGGTGGGGGGCAATGAGCAGTTCTTC.

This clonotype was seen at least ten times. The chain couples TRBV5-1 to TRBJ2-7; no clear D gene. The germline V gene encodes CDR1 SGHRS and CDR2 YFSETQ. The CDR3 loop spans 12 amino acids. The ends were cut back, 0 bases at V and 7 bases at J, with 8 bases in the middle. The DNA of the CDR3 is TGCGCCAGCAGCTTGGGGTTCGGAGAGCAGTACTTC. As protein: CASSLGFGEQYF. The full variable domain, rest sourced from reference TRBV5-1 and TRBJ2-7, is KAGVTQTPRYLIKTRGQQVTLSCSPISGHRSVSWYQQTPGQGLQFLFEYFSETQRNKGNFPGRFSGRQFSNSRSEMNVSTLELGDSALYLCASSLGFGEQYFGPGTRLTVT.

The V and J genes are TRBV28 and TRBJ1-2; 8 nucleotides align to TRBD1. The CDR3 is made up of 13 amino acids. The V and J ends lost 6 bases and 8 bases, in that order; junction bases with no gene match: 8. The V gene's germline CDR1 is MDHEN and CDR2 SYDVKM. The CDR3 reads CASSLDRGRGYTF. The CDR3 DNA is TGTGCCAGCAGCCTTGACAGGGGCCGCGGCTACACCTTC.

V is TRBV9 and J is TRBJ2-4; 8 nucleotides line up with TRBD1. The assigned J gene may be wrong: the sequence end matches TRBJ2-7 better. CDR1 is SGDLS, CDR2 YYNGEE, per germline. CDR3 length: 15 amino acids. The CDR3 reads CASSGRQGSTYEQYF. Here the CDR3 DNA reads TGTGCCAGCAGCGGGAGACAGGGGAGTACATACGAGCAGTACTTC.

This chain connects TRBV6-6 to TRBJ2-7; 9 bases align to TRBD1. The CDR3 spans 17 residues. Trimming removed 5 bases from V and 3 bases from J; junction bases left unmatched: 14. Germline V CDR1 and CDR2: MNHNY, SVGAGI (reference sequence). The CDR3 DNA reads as TGTGCCAGCAGTAGATCCGGGACAGGGATTGGACGCTACGAGCAGTACTTC. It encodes CASSRSGTGIGRYEQYF.

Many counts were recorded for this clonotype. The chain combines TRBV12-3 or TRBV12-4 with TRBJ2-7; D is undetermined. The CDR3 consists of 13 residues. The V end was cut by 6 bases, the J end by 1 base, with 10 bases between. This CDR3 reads CASSVLGSYEQYF. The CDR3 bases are TGTGCCAGCAGCGTATTGGGTTCCTACGAGCAGTACTTC.